This T cell receptor (beta chain) was captured in a study of tumor and adjacent non-tumor tissue in lung cancer. Study-level background: On average, productive TCRbeta reads reached 4 million to 4.5 million per sample.

Study-wide results and caveats: Compared with tumor, normal lung showed significantly lower TCR diversity.

Regarding this clonotype: The antigen is not known.

The template was RNA from unsorted bulk tissue. More than 3 cm separated this lung sample from the edge of the tumor. Three rounds of nested PCR, following a modified ARM-PCR protocol, produced the TCRbeta library. MiXCR, run by TCRdb on the multiplex PCR reads, gives a single entry per CDR3 protein. The table lists 90,000 to 100,000 distinct CDR3 sequences, around three quarters of them singletons. The CDR3 contains 14 residues. In germline, CDR1 is LGHNA, CDR2 YNFKEQ. The V and J ends lost 0 bases and 6 bases respectively, with 12 bases between them. The sequence came from a man in his sixties with small cell lung cancer. Sequenced: distant non-tumor lung tissue. This chain connects TRBV4-2 to TRBJ2-7; weak D call: TRBD2 (6 bases). Here the CDR3 reads CASSQEGRLIEQYF. The CDR3 DNA sequence: TGTGCCAGCAGCCAAGAAGGGAGGCTGATCGAGCAGTACTTC.